The present entry profiles one T cell receptor beta chain with its context. Its antigen remains unidentified. This entry belongs to a study of STAT5B mutations in CD4+ large granular lymphocyte leukemia. Study as a whole: Healthy donors showed HLA-associated enrichment of the CDR3 'QG' motif.

The assay was run at survey level. TCRdb keeps only in-frame clones here, not all; method: immunoSEQ multiplex PCR. In the table there are under 35,000 clones, around 90% of which are singletons. General study results and limits: Data were not HLA-matched across samples. TRBV06-family usage was enriched in top patient clones (8/27) versus controls (2/35).

There are 12 residues in the CDR3. Germline V lookup: CDR1 ENHRY, CDR2 SYGVKD. The V gene lost 10 bases and the J gene lost 1 base, with 10 bases spanning the gap. The chain employs TRBV10-3 and TRBJ1-1; the D is unclear. The specimen sequenced was CD4+ T cells from blood buffy coats. The receptor was isolated from a human donor in good health. This CDR3 is CATWEKNTEAFF. The CDR3 region has the DNA TGTGCCACCTGGGAGAAGAACACTGAAGCTTTCTTT.